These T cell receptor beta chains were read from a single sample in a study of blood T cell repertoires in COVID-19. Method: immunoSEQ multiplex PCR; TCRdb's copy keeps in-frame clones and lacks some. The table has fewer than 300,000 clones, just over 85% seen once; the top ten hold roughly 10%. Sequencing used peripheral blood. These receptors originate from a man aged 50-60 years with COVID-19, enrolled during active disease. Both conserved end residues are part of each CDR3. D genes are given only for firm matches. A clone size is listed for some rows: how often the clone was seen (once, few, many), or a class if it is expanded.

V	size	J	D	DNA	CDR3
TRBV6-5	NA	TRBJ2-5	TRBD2	TGTGCCACCTATAGCGGGAGGGCCGCCGAGACCCAGTACTTC	CATYSGRAAETQYF
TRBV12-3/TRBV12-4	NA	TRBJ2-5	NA	TGTGCCAGCAGTTTTCGAGGGGAGACCCAGTACTTC	CASSFRGETQYF
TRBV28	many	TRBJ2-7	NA	TGTGCCAGCAGTTTATTCATGACGAGTTCACGTAAACAGGGAACCATCTACGAGCAGTACTTC	CASSLFMTSSRKQGTIYEQYF
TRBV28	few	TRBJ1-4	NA	TGTGCCAGCAGCCTCGGACAGCTACATGAAAAACTGTTTTTT	CASSLGQLHEKLFF
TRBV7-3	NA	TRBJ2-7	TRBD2	TGTGCCAGCAGCCCCGGACTAGCGGGGATTTACGAGCAGTACTTC	CASSPGLAGIYEQYF
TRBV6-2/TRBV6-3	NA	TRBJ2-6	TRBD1	TGTGCCAGCAGTTCCCCGACAATACTCGGGACAGGGCCCTCTGGGGCCAACGTCCTGACTTTC	CASSSPTILGTGPSGANVLTF
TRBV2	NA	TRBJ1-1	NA	TGTGCCAGCAGTGTAACCGGGGGTGTCGAAGCTTTCTTT	CASSVTGGVEAFF
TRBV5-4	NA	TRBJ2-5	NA	TGTGCCAGCAGCTTGCAGGAGGAAGAGACCCAGTACTTC	CASSLQEEETQYF
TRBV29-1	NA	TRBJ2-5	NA	TGCAGCGTCCCCCCCGAGGGCCAAGAGACCCAGTACTTC	CSVPPEGQETQYF
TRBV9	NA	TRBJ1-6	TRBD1	TGTGCCAGCACATTGACAGGGGACGCTAATTCACCCCTCCACTTT	CASTLTGDANSPLHF
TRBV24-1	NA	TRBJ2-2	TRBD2	TGTGCCACCAGTGATTTGCTGGGGTCTAGCGGGAGGTCCGGGGCCGGGGAGCTGTTTTTT	CATSDLLGSSGRSGAGELFF
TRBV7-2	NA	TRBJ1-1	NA	TGTGCCAGCACCTTGCCCGGGGGCACTGAAGCTTTCTTT	CASTLPGGTEAFF
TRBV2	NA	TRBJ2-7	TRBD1	TGTGCCAGCAGTGACGCGGGACAGGGCTCCTACGAGCAGTACTTC	CASSDAGQGSYEQYF
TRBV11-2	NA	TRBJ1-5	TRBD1	TGTGCCAGCAGCAAACAGGGGGTGAGCAATCAGCCCCAGCATTTT	CASSKQGVSNQPQHF
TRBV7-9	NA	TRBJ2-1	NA	TGTGCCAGCAGCGTACAGGGTTTTCTGCACAATGAGCAGTTCTTC	CASSVQGFLHNEQFF
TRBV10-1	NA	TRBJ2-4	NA	TGCGCCAGCAGAGGCCCGCAGGGCCGGGTAAGGGGGGCCAAAAACATTCAGTACTTC	CASRGPQGRVRGAKNIQYF
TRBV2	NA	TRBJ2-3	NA	TGTGCCAGCATCGGGGGGCTGTGGGATACGCAGTATTTT	CASIGGLWDTQYF
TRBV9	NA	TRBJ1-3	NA	TGTGCCAGCAGCGTAGCACTACGACGAGACTCTGGAAACACCATATATTTT	CASSVALRRDSGNTIYF
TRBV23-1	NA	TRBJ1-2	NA	TGCGCCAGCAGTCAATCTGCGTACAGGGATCCCGGCGATGGCTACACCTTC	CASSQSAYRDPGDGYTF
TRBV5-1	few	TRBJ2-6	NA	TGCGCCAGCAGCCTGACACCTTCTGGGGCCAACGTCCTGACTTTC	CASSLTPSGANVLTF
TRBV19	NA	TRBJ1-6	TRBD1	TGTGCCAGCAGCCGCGGCAGGGGGCAATCACCCCTCCACTTT	CASSRGRGQSPLHF
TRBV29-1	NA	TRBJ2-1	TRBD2	TGCAGCGCGGGACTACTCTACAATGAGCAGTTCTTC	CSAGLLYNEQFF
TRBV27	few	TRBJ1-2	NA	TGTGCCAGCAGTGTTACAAGTCAGGTTCTTTATGGCTACACCTTC	CASSVTSQVLYGYTF
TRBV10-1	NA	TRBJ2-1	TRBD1	TGCGCCAGCAGTTTGGGACAGGGGGGAGAGGGGCAGTTCTTC	CASSLGQGGEGQFF
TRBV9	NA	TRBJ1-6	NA	TGTGCCAGCAGCGACAGGGTTGGTAATTCACCCCTCCACTTT	CASSDRVGNSPLHF
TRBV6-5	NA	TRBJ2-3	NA	TGTGCCAGCAGAGCCACAGATACGCAGTATTTT	CASRATDTQYF
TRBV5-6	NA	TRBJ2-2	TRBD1	TGTGCCAGCAGCTTACAGGGGGCGAACACCGGGGAGCTGTTTTTT	CASSLQGANTGELFF
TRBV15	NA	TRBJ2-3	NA	TGTGCCACCAGCAGAGATGTTCGCGGCACAGATACGCAGTATTTT	CATSRDVRGTDTQYF
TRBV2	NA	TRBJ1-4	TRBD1	TGTGCCAGCGGCCGTCAGGGGGAAGGTGAAAAACTGTTTTTT	CASGRQGEGEKLFF
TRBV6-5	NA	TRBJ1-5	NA	TGTGCCAGCAGAAACAGGTTGGGGGGGGGTCAGCCCCAGCATTTT	CASRNRLGGGQPQHF
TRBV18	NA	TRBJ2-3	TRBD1	TGTGCCAGCTCACCGGAACTAGATGGGACAGGAGATACGCAGTATTTT	CASSPELDGTGDTQYF
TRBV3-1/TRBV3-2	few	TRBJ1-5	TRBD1	TGTGCCAGCAGCCCAGGGGGCGTTATATTGGGGGTTCAGCCCCAGCATTTT	CASSPGGVILGVQPQHF
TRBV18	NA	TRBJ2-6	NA	TGTGCCAGCTCACCTCCGTCTGGGGCCAACGTCCTGACTTTC	CASSPPSGANVLTF